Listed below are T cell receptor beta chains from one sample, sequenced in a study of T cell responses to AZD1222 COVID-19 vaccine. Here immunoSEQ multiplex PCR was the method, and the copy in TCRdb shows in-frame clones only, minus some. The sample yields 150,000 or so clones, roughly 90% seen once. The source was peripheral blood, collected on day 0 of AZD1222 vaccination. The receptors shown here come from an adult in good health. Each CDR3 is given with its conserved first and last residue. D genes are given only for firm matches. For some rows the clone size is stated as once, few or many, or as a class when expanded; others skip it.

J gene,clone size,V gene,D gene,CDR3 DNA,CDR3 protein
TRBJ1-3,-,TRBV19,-,TGTGCCAGTAGTCTAGTAAGGGAATCTGGAAACACCATATATTTT,CASSLVRESGNTIYF
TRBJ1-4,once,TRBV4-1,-,TGCGCCAGCAGCCAAGGACAGCGTAATGAAAAACTGTTTTTT,CASSQGQRNEKLFF
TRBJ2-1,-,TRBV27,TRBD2,TGTGCCAGCAGTACGCGGGAGGGACCCAATGAGCAGTTCTTC,CASSTREGPNEQFF
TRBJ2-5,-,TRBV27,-,TGTGCCAGCAACGACAGGTTCCAAGAGACCCAGTACTTC,CASNDRFQETQYF
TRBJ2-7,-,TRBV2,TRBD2,TGTGCCAGCAGCCCAGGACTAGCGGGAGCCGGGGGGCAGTACTTC,CASSPGLAGAGGQYF
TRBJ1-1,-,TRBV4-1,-,TGCGCCAGCAGCCAAGAGAGGGGGACTGAAGCTTTCTTT,CASSQERGTEAFF
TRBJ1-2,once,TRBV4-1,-,TGCGCCAGCAGCCGCGACGTGGGCAAGGACTATGGCTACACCTTC,CASSRDVGKDYGYTF
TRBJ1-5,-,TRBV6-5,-,TGTGCCAGCAGTTCCCCATCCAGCAATCAGCCCCAGCATTTT,CASSSPSSNQPQHF
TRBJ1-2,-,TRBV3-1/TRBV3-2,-,TGTGCCAGCAGCCAACAGGGAGGGAGTAATAACTATGGCTACACCTTC,CASSQQGGSNNYGYTF
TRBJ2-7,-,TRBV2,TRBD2,TGTGCCAGCGGGCTAGCGGGAATCCCGTACGAGCAGTACTTC,CASGLAGIPYEQYF
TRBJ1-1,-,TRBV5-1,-,TGCGCCAGCAGTACAGGCTACACTGAAGCTTTCTTT,CASSTGYTEAFF
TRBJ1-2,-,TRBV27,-,TGTGCCAGCAGCATGGGGGCGATGGGCTCAAGCCGCGGCTACACCTTC,CASSMGAMGSSRGYTF
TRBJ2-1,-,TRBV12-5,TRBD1,TGTGCTAGTGGTTTGCTAGGGGGCGCGGTTAATGAGCAGTTCTTC,CASGLLGGAVNEQFF
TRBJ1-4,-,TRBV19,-,TGTGCCAGTAGTATATCCGCCGCCAGCGAAAAACTGTTTTTT,CASSISAASEKLFF
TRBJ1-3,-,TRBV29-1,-,TGCAGCGCTTTGGACAGTAGCAGGAACACCATATATTTT,CSALDSSRNTIYF
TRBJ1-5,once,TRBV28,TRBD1,TGTGCCAGCAATCAACAGGGGGACCAGCCCCAGCATTTT,CASNQQGDQPQHF
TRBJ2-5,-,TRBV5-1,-,TGCGCCAGCAGCCCGGCCGGGGTTAGGGAGACCCAGTACTTC,CASSPAGVRETQYF
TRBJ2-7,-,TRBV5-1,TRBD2,TGCGCCAGCAGCCAACGACTAGCGGGGGACCCCTACGAGCAGTACTTC,CASSQRLAGDPYEQYF
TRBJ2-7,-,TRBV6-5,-,TGTGCCAGCAGTCGAAATGGACAGAACCCCTACGAGCAGTACTTC,CASSRNGQNPYEQYF
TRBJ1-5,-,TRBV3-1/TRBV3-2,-,TGTGCCAGCAGCCAGGGGGGTCAGCCCCAGCATTTT,CASSQGGQPQHF
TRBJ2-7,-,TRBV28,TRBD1,TGTGCCAGCAGTTTCCCCTCCGCCACAGGGGTTGGTAGCTCCTACGAGCAGTACTTC,CASSFPSATGVGSSYEQYF
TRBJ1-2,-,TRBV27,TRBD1,TGTGCCAGCACCTCTGAACAGGGGTACGGCTACACCTTC,CASTSEQGYGYTF
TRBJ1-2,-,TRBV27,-,TGTGCCAGCAGGAAGGGGGTGGGCTATGGCTACACCTTC,CASRKGVGYGYTF
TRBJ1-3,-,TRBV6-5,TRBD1,TGTGCCAGCAGTTACTCCGGGACAGGGGGTGGAAACACCATATATTTT,CASSYSGTGGGNTIYF
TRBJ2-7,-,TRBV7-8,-,TGTGCCAGCAGCGCGGCCGGGGGCGCATACGAGCAGTACTTC,CASSAAGGAYEQYF
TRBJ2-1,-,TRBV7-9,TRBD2,TGTGCCAGCAGCTTAGAGGGAGGGCCCAACAATGAGCAGTTCTTC,CASSLEGGPNNEQFF
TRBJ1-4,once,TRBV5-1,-,TGCGCCAGCAGCTTGTGGCGGGGCCTGGGAACTAATGAAAAACTGTTTTTT,CASSLWRGLGTNEKLFF
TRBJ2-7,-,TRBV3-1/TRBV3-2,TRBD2,TGTGCCAGCAGCCCCCGGGGACTAGCGGGAAGCGAGCAGTACTTC,CASSPRGLAGSEQYF
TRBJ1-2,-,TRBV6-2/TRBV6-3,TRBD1,TGTGCCAGCAGTTTGCGGGGGACAGCAACCTTTAACTATGGCTACACCTTC,CASSLRGTATFNYGYTF
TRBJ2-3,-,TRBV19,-,TGTGCCAGTAGTATGGGTGGGTCGGGAGATACGCAGTATTTT,CASSMGGSGDTQYF
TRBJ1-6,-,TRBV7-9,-,TGTGCCAGCAGCTTAATTCTAGGGCCGGCGAATAATTCACCCCTCCACTTT,CASSLILGPANNSPLHF
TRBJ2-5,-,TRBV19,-,TGTGCCAGTACTCCAAGGACCTCTTTTGAGGCCCAGTACTTC,CASTPRTSFEAQYF
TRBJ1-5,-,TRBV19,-,TGTGCCAGTCTAACCCGGGGGGCGAACGGCAATCAGCCCCAGCATTTT,CASLTRGANGNQPQHF
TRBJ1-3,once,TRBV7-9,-,TGTGCCAGCAGCTTACGCCCACCCGGCTCTGGAAACACCATATATTTT,CASSLRPPGSGNTIYF
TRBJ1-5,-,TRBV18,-,TGTGCCAGCTCACCAGGGAGGCGCGATCAGCCCCAGCATTTT,CASSPGRRDQPQHF
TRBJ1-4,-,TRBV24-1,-,TGTGCCACCAGTGATGAGGGTGAAAAACTGTTTTTT,CATSDEGEKLFF
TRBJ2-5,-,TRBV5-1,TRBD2,TGCGCCAGCAGCCCACCCGACAGGAGCGGGGGAGGGGAGACCCAGTACTTC,CASSPPDRSGGGETQYF
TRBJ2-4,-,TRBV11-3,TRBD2,TGTGCCAGCAGCTTACGGTCCGGGGCTAGCGGGGCCAAAAACATTCAGTACTTC,CASSLRSGASGAKNIQYF
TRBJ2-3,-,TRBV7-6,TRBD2,TGTGCCAGCAGCTCAGCGGGGGGGCGGACGTCGCCGCAGTATTTT,CASSSAGGRTSPQYF
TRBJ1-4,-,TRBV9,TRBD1,TGTGCCAGCAGCGCATTGGGACAGGGGGGTGAAAAACTGTTTTTT,CASSALGQGGEKLFF